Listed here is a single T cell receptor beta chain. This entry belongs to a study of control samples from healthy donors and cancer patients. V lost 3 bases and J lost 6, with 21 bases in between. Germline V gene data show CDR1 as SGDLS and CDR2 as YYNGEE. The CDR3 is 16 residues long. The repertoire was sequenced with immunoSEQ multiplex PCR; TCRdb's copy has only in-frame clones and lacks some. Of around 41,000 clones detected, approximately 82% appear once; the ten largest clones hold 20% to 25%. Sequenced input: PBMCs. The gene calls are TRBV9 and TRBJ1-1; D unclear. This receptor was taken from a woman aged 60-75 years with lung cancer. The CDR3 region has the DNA TGTGCCAGCAGCGCCCGGGCCTTCCCCGGGGTCGCTGAAGCTTTCTTT. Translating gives CASSARAFPGVAEAFF.